This T cell receptor beta chain was obtained from a study of blood T cell repertoires in COVID-19. Background on the study: The study drew acute and convalescent COVID-19 samples from the United States, Italy and Spain. PBMCs, B-cell-depleted T cells, or T cells were the source of the cDNA or gDNA that made up the material.

J lost 3 bases, V lost 7 bases, and 9 bases had no gene match. CDR3 length: 14 amino acids. From germline, CDR1 is SGHAT and CDR2 FQNNGV. This clone was seen just once. In the authors' workflow: Reference gene primer amplification gave nucleated cell count estimates. Clones were read by immunoSEQ multiplex PCR, and TCRdb kept only the in-frame ones, dropping some. That table is the source of V, J and clone size, and D and trimming were worked out from the DNA. The sample yields fewer than 200,000 clones, about 80% seen once. Specimen: peripheral blood. The TCR originated in a human donor in a cohort sampled during active COVID-19. The chain links TRBV11-2 to TRBJ2-7; 7 bases match TRBD2. CDR3 sequence reads: CASTPPSGNYEQYF. The CDR3 coding sequence is TGTGCCAGCACCCCCCCTAGCGGAAACTACGAGCAGTACTTC.